This TCR beta chain derives from a study of blood T cell repertoires in COVID-19. Overall study context: Collection of acute and convalescent COVID-19 samples took place in the United States, Italy and Spain. T cells, B-cell-depleted T cells, or PBMCs provided the cDNA or gDNA that served as material.

Clones were read by immunoSEQ multiplex PCR, and TCRdb kept only the in-frame ones, dropping some. Here the sample spans 40,000 to 65,000 clones, 60% to 85% being singletons. The receptor was isolated from a human donor with active or convalescent COVID-19. The donor label of this sample is uncertain. Sample: peripheral blood.

CDR3: CASSYRGHQPQHF. CDR3 coding DNA: TGTGCCAGCAGTTACAGGGGTCACCAGCCCCAGCATTTT. This chain connects TRBV6-5 to TRBJ1-5, with D perhaps matching TRBD1 (5 bases). There are 13 residues in the CDR3. Germline V gives CDR1 MNHEY, CDR2 SVGAGI. V lost 2 bases to trimming and J lost 7 bases, with 9 bases between them.